The 9 T cell receptor beta chains below were found in one sample sequenced in a study of robustness of blood B and T cell sequencing. A 5' template-switch oligo added a universal priming site during cDNA synthesis. A 12-nucleotide random UMI in the template-switch oligo labeled every cDNA molecule. Each CDR3 protein gets one entry after TCRdb re-called the PCR reads with MiXCR. The sample gives roughly 1,700 distinct CDR3 sequences, about 61% of which show up once; 35% to 50% is in the top ten. Instead of genomic DNA, mRNA was used to measure TCR beta repertoires. The sequenced sample was peripheral blood. These receptors were collected from a human donor in good health.

This rearrangement joins TRBV7-3 to TRBJ2-1; 8 bases match TRBD2. Germline CDR1 is SGHTA and CDR2 is FQGTGA. The CDR3 contains 15 residues. V dropped 5 bases and J dropped 2; count of bases not matched to a gene: 5. CDR3 coding DNA: TGTGCCAGCAGCCTGGGGCGGGGGGCCTACAATGAGCAGTTCTTC. Translation gives CASSLGRGAYNEQFF.

The gene calls are TRBV5-1 and TRBJ2-7, with 8 bases matching TRBD2. CDR3 length: 19 residues. Germline CDR1 reads SGHRS; CDR2 reads YFSETQ. Unmatched junction bases numbered 15, after V lost 1 base and J lost 0 bases. Here the CDR3 reads CASSLQPGLGGGRSYEQYF. The CDR3 DNA follows: TGCGCCAGCAGCTTGCAACCGGGACTAGGGGGGGGCCGCTCCTACGAGCAGTACTTC.

This clonotype has only a few counts. J is TRBJ1-2 and V is TRBV7-9; 10 nucleotides align to TRBD1. CDR1 is SEHNR and CDR2 is FQNEAQ in the germline V gene (reference sequence). The CDR3 has 13 amino acids. V was pared by 10 bases and J by 4 bases, with 6 bases of the junction left unmatched. The CDR3 spells CAIRGQGSYGYTF. As DNA, the CDR3 is TGTGCCATTCGGGGACAGGGGTCCTATGGCTACACCTTC.

This chain links TRBV30 with TRBJ1-5; TRBD1 might be the D (5 bases). Germline V gives CDR1 GTSNPN, CDR2 SVGIG (reference sequence). Trimming removed 2 bases from V and 5 bases from J, with 10 bases in between. This CDR3 region has 13 residues. The CDR3 nucleotides are TGTGCCTGGAGTAAGCAGGGCGATCAGCCCCAGCATTTT. Its translation is CAWSKQGDQPQHF.

This clonotype was seen only a few times. The V gene is TRBV30, the J gene TRBJ1-1; TRBD1 might be the D (6 bases). The CDR3 extends over 13 amino acids. Germline lookup yields CDR1 GTSNPN and CDR2 SVGIG (reference sequence). V was shortened by 3 bases and J by 2 bases, with 10 bases between the two germline ends. CDR3 region: CAWRTGANTEAFF. Written as DNA, the CDR3 is TGTGCCTGGAGGACGGGGGCCAACACTGAAGCTTTCTTT.

The chain has TRBV20-1 and TRBJ1-4, with D uncertain. Trimming removed 0 bases from V and 8 bases from J, with 10 bases in between. Germline V gene sequence: CDR1 DFQATT, CDR2 SNEGSKA (reference sequence). The CDR3 consists of 13 residues. The CDR3 spells CSARDPVGEKLFF. The CDR3 DNA reads as TGCAGTGCTAGAGATCCCGTGGGGGAAAAACTGTTTTTT.

The V gene is TRBV20-1, the J gene TRBJ2-2, with no clear D. The CDR3 consists of 16 residues. V lost 0 bases and J lost 3, with 14 bases in between. Germline-derived CDR1 and CDR2 are DFQATT and SNEGSKA (reference sequence). CDR3 in DNA: TGCAGTGCTAGAGATACAAAGGGTGGGGACACCGGGGAGCTGTTTTTT. Translated, it gives CSARDTKGGDTGELFF.

This clonotype appeared once. V is TRBV5-3 and J is TRBJ2-4; 7 nucleotides match TRBD2. TRBV5-3 has ORF status, its function being uncertain. V shed 4 bases and J 4 bases; nucleotides not matched to a gene: 5. This CDR3 has 14 amino acids. The DNA for the CDR3 is TGTGCCAGAAGCGACCGGGGACTAAAAAACATTCAGTACTTC. This encodes CARSDRGLKNIQYF.

This clonotype was recorded only once. The rearrangement uses TRBV10-3 and TRBJ1-1; D unresolved. The germline V and J ends were trimmed by 4 bases and 7 bases, with 7 bases remaining between them. This CDR3 region has 11 residues. Germline V gene lookup returns CDR1 ENHRY and CDR2 SYGVKD. This CDR3 is CAISVEGEAFF. In DNA form, the CDR3 reads TGTGCCATCAGTGTAGAGGGTGAAGCTTTCTTT.